Presented here are 24 T cell receptor beta chains from one specimen sequenced in a study of post-analysis software for immune sequencing data. Broader study findings: Higher frequency in patients than in controls was seen for roughly 5 TRBV segments, with TRBV5-6, TRBV5-1 and TRBV20-1 among them.

Prepared libraries of TCR beta cDNA carried unique molecular identifiers. A single record per CDR3 protein comes from TCRdb applying MiXCR to the PCR reads. Of almost 700,000 distinct CDR3 sequences in the sample, 59% are singletons; the top ten hold about 11%. The antigens for these receptors are not known. The source material was blood. Receptors originate from a girl aged 2 to 9 with multiple sclerosis.

Worth noting for this clonotype: A junction boundary mismatches the germline segment, possibly from a read error. J is TRBJ1-5 and V is TRBV6-2 or TRBV6-3; no definite D call. The CDR3 runs 11 residues. Germline CDR1 and CDR2: MNHEY and SVGEGT. DNA of the CDR3: TGCGCCAGCAGGAACAATCAGCCCCAGCATTTT. It encodes CASRNNQPQHF.

The CDR3 loop is CSALLSGRACNEQYF. The CDR3 DNA follows: TGCAGTGCCTTACTCAGCGGGAGGGCCTGCAATGAGCAGTACTTC. The chain carries TRBV20-1 and TRBJ2-7; 10 bases are shared with TRBD2. The CDR3 totals 15 residues. J gave up 7 bases and V 6 bases, and 15 bases lay outside the gene matches. Germline lookup yields CDR1 DFQATT and CDR2 SNEGSKA (reference sequence).

This clonotype turned up a few times. The chain uses TRBV6-6 and TRBJ2-7, with D unresolved. The J call may be faulty, since TRBJ2-5 better matches the DNA end. Per germline, CDR1 MNHNY and CDR2 SVGAGI (reference sequence). The CDR3 runs 11 residues. Written as DNA, the CDR3 is TGTGCCAGCAGTCGGTCGGAGACCCAGTACTTC. As protein: CASSRSETQYF.

The table lists this clonotype with a few counts. This chain connects TRBV29-1 to TRBJ2-7, with D perhaps given as TRBD1 or TRBD2 (5 bases each). From germline, CDR1 is SQVTM and CDR2 ANQGSEA. This CDR3 comprises 13 residues. Trimming pared 4 bases from V and 5 bases from J, leaving 15 bases between. The CDR3 is CSVGEGKPHEQYF. CDR3 DNA sequence: TGCAGCGTTGGAGAGGGGAAGCCCCACGAGCAGTACTTC.

This rearrangement joins TRBV12-3 or TRBV12-4 to TRBJ2-1, with D tentatively TRBD2 (6 bases). V lost 3 bases, J lost 7 bases, and 10 bases lay in between. CDR3 length equals 13 residues. The CDR3: CASSFGGRNEQFF. The DNA of the CDR3 is TGTGCCAGCAGTTTTGGGGGGAGGAATGAGCAGTTCTTC.

The chain has TRBV3-1 and TRBJ2-1; D gene uncertain. This CDR3 spans 12 amino acids. CDR1 and CDR2 (germline): LGHDT, YNNKEL (reference sequence). V was trimmed by 3 bases and J by 9 bases, leaving 9 bases between them. CDR3 coding DNA: TGTGCCAGCAGCCACCGTAGTAGTGAGCAGTTCTTC. The encoded protein is CASSHRSSEQFF.

The chain is built from TRBV12-5 and TRBJ2-1; 11 bases align to TRBD2. The CDR3 runs 16 residues. The V gene end was trimmed by 7 bases and the J gene end by 5 bases; junction bases not matched to a gene: 10. Germline V gene data show CDR1 as LGHNT and CDR2 as FRNRAP. CDR3 coding DNA: TGTGCTAGTGCTAGCGGGAGGACCCTGATTCACAATGAGCAGTTCTTC. Protein sequence: CASASGRTLIHNEQFF.

J is TRBJ2-3 and V is TRBV6-2 or TRBV6-3, with D hard to call. V gave up 6 bases and J gave up 0 bases, with 13 bases separating them. Germline-derived CDR1 and CDR2 are MNHEY and SVGEGT. The CDR3 length is 15 residues. DNA of the CDR3: TGTGCCAGCAGACCAACACTTGGTAGCACAGATACGCAGTATTTT. Its protein product is CASRPTLGSTDTQYF.

J is TRBJ2-1 and V is TRBV4-1; 8 bases map to TRBD2. CDR1 and CDR2 from the germline V gene are MGHRA and YSYEKL. The V segment lost 0 bases and the J segment 5 bases; nucleotides outside the gene matches: 6. The CDR3 spans 16 residues. The CDR3 protein is CASSQELAARHNEQFF. Written as DNA, the CDR3 is TGCGCCAGCAGCCAAGAACTAGCGGCTAGACACAATGAGCAGTTCTTC.

In its sample, this clonotype was seen a few times. The rearrangement uses TRBV4-2 and TRBJ2-1; a weak D match, TRBD2 (6 bases). This CDR3 has 16 residues. V lost 4 bases, J lost 0 bases, and 13 bases lay in between. The germline gives CDR1 LGHNA, CDR2 YNFKEQ. Here the CDR3 DNA reads TGTGCCAGCAGCCCGGAGGGTACGGTCTCCTACAATGAGCAGTTCTTC. Encoded protein: CASSPEGTVSYNEQFF.

The chain combines TRBV9 with TRBJ2-7, with unresolved D. V lost 4 bases and J lost 5, with 13 bases in between. Germline V gene lookup returns CDR1 SGDLS and CDR2 YYNGEE. The CDR3 is 13 amino acids. The CDR3 bases are TGTGCCAGCAGCTCCAGGCCTCAGGACGAGCAGTACTTC. This gives the protein CASSSRPQDEQYF.

The V call is TRBV4-2, the J call TRBJ1-1; tentatively, D is TRBD1 (6 bases). The V end lost 4 bases, the J end lost 6 bases, and 12 bases lay between the germline ends. From germline, CDR1 is LGHNA and CDR2 YNFKEQ. There are 13 residues in the CDR3. CDR3 sequence (DNA): TGTGCCAGCAGCCGGGACAAAGGATCTGAAGCTTTCTTT. Translation: CASSRDKGSEAFF.

V usage is TRBV6-2 or TRBV6-3 and J usage is TRBJ2-5; D is perhaps TRBD2 (5 bases). The CDR3 has 13 residues. Trimming took 6 bases from V and 1 from J, leaving 9 bases between them. The V gene's germline CDR1 is MNHEY and CDR2 SVGEGT. CDR3 amino acids: CASSDYLQETQYF. The CDR3 bases are TGTGCCAGCAGCGACTACCTCCAAGAGACCCAGTACTTC.

A few counts support this clonotype. J is TRBJ2-7 and V is TRBV15; tentatively, D is TRBD1 (6 bases). The CDR3 is 15 residues long. The V end lost 1 base, the J end lost 4 bases, and 14 bases lay between the germline ends. The germline CDR1 and CDR2 sequences are LNHNV and YYDKDF (reference sequence). CDR3 bases: TGTGCCACCAGCAGAGTGGGGCCAGGGGAGTACGAGCAGTACTTC. Its translation: CATSRVGPGEYEQYF.

This clonotype was counted only a few times. The gene calls are TRBV28 and TRBJ2-7; 9 bases map to TRBD1. This CDR3 is 17 amino acids long. CDR1 MDHEN and CDR2 SYDVKM come from the germline V gene. Losses at the gene ends were 3 bases for V and 0 bases for J; bases not matched to a gene: 9. DNA of the CDR3: TGTGCCAGCAGTTTTACTAACAGGGGGCTCCTCTCCTACGAGCAGTACTTC. It is translated as CASSFTNRGLLSYEQYF.

J is TRBJ2-1 and V is TRBV20-1; perhaps TRBD1 as D (6 bases). The ends were cut back, 5 bases at V and 6 bases at J, with 17 bases in the middle. Germline lookup yields CDR1 DFQATT and CDR2 SNEGSKA (reference sequence). This CDR3 contains 14 residues. CDR3 nucleotides: TGCAGTGCTGGGGACATCTTCCGTTCCAATGAGCAGTTCTTC. This gives the protein CSAGDIFRSNEQFF.

The chain couples TRBV6-1 to TRBJ2-3; no clear D gene. Per germline, CDR1 MNHNS and CDR2 SASEGT. This CDR3 spans 13 amino acids. The V end lost 2 bases, the J end lost 3 bases, and 6 bases lay between the germline ends. The CDR3 DNA sequence: TGTGCCAGCAGTGAACCCCCTACAGATACGCAGTATTTT. It codes for CASSEPPTDTQYF.

The rearrangement links TRBV2 to TRBJ2-1, with 10 bases fitting TRBD2. From germline, CDR1 is SNHLY and CDR2 FYNNEI. CDR3 length: 18 residues. Unmatched junction bases numbered 7, after V lost 1 base and J lost 1 base. CDR3 bases: TGTGCCAGCAGTGAAGTGCTAGCGGGGGTTGGGTCCTACAATGAGCAGTTCTTC. This translates into CASSEVLAGVGSYNEQFF.

The J gene is TRBJ2-1, the V gene TRBV11-1; weak D call: TRBD2 (7 bases). Germline-derived CDR1 and CDR2 are SGHAT and FQDESV (reference sequence). The CDR3 is 14 residues long. The ends were cut back, 11 bases at V and 8 bases at J, with 22 bases in the middle. The CDR3 loop is CAGGGQASGDEQFF. CDR3 sequence (DNA): TGTGCCGGGGGGGGCCAGGCCTCAGGGGATGAGCAGTTCTTC.

The chain recombines TRBV3-1 with TRBJ2-1; D is unresolved. Between the trimmed V and J ends, which lost 3 bases and 2 bases, there was a span of 5 bases. This CDR3 has 13 residues. Germline V gene lookup returns CDR1 LGHDT and CDR2 YNNKEL (reference sequence). For the CDR3, the DNA is TGTGCCAGCAGCCAGGCCACCTACAATGAGCAGTTCTTC. Translation: CASSQATYNEQFF.

Only one count was recorded for this clonotype. The chain recombines TRBV29-1 with TRBJ2-7; possible D gene TRBD2, 5 bases. The CDR3 is made up of 13 amino acids. Per the germline V gene, CDR1 is SQVTM and CDR2 is ANQGSEA. V lost 3 bases and J lost 6, with 15 bases in between. The CDR3 DNA is TGCAGCGTTGATCGGGTCCGGGAAGGCGAGCAGTACTTC. This translates into CSVDRVREGEQYF.

The V gene is TRBV2, the J gene TRBJ1-1; TRBD1 is a possible D gene (5 bases). V lost 4 bases to trimming and J lost 7 bases, with 13 bases between them. The CDR3 is 13 residues long. The germline V gene has CDR1 SNHLY and CDR2 FYNNEI. This CDR3 is CASSGTYPFEAFF. CDR3 coding DNA: TGTGCCAGCAGTGGGACATACCCTTTTGAAGCTTTCTTT.

Comments on this clonotype: Since no conserved phenylalanine or tryptophan closes the CDR3, a read error is the likely cause. The chain combines TRBV18 with TRBJ2-1; the D gene is possibly TRBD1 (6 bases). Germline V gene data show CDR1 as KGHSH and CDR2 as LQKENI. Trimming removed 6 bases at V and 8 bases at J, with 20 bases between. The CDR3 consists of 15 residues. CDR3 loop: CASSLQAQGRHEQFC. DNA of the CDR3: TGTGCCAGCTCCCTCCAAGCCCAGGGGAGACATGAGCAGTTCTGC.

This clonotype was observed a few times. This chain uses TRBV3-1 with TRBJ2-7; D may match TRBD1 or TRBD2 (5 bases each). Trimming took off 0 bases at V and 0 bases at J, with 9 bases between the two ends. There are 15 residues in the CDR3. The germline gives CDR1 LGHDT, CDR2 YNNKEL (reference sequence). The CDR3 region is CASSQERGVSYEQYF. CDR3 sequence (DNA): TGTGCCAGCAGCCAAGAGAGAGGGGTCTCCTACGAGCAGTACTTC.